The sample holds many counts of the clone carrying this T cell receptor beta chain. Its target is unknown. This sample was included in a study of T cell repertoires in cytomegalovirus infection. On the study more broadly: The study used recently identified HLA-C-restricted and well-studied HLA-B-restricted CMV epitopes. From public TCR beta signatures came an indication of both CMV infection and matching HLA type.

Germline CDR1 is GTSNPN and CDR2 is SVGIG (reference sequence). The CDR3 contains 12 residues. The V gene end was trimmed by 3 bases and the J gene end by 13 bases; junction bases not matched to a gene: 7. TCRdb recomputed calls from the reads with MiXCR, one row per CDR3 protein. The sample holds approximately 310,000 distinct CDR3 sequences, 20% to 25% seen once. Whole-study findings and limits: What dominated the ex vivo response were HLA-C-restricted CMV-specific TCR beta clonotypes.

The gene calls are TRBV30 and TRBJ2-1; TRBD1 matches at 9 bases. The starting material was cultured PBMCs, obtained from culture after CMV antigen stimulation. The sequence derives from a human donor in good health (CMV status not recorded). Some clones in this sample may be carry-over from other donors' samples. The CDR3 sequence is CAWRGQGSAQFF. CDR3 coding DNA: TGTGCCTGGAGGGGACAGGGCTCGGCCCAGTTCTTC. The complete variable domain, with remaining parts taken from reference TRBV30 and TRBJ2-1, reads SQTIHQWPATLVQPVGSPLSLECTVEGTSNPNLYWYRQAAGRGLQLLFYSVGIGQISSEVPQNLSASRPQDRQFILSSKKLLLSDSGFYLCAWRGQGSAQFFGPGTRLTVL.